This TCR beta chain stems from a study of blood T cell repertoires in COVID-19. Study information: Acute and convalescent COVID-19 specimens originated in the United States, Italy and Spain. The analysed material was cDNA or gDNA that came from T cells, B-cell-depleted T cells, or PBMCs.

As handled by the study authors: Counts of nucleated cells, estimated from reference gene primer amplification, were obtained. Repertoires were generated with immunoSEQ multiplex PCR, while TCRdb's copy carries only in-frame clones and drops some. Clone size and V and J calls were adopted from that table, with D and trimming inferred from the DNA. The sample has over 75,000 clones; 80% are singletons. This clone was seen just once. This TCR was sampled from a man aged 45-65 years who had recovered from COVID-19. The sequencing input was peripheral blood.

The CDR3 DNA is TGTGCCAGCATGCGGGACTCCAAAGCCACAGATACGCAGTATTTT. This codes for CASMRDSKATDTQYF. The V gene is TRBV2, the J gene TRBJ2-3; weak D call: TRBD2 (6 bases). Germline CDR1 SNHLY, CDR2 FYNNEI. Deletions cut 7 bases from V and 2 bases from J, with 16 bases between. The CDR3 has 15 residues.